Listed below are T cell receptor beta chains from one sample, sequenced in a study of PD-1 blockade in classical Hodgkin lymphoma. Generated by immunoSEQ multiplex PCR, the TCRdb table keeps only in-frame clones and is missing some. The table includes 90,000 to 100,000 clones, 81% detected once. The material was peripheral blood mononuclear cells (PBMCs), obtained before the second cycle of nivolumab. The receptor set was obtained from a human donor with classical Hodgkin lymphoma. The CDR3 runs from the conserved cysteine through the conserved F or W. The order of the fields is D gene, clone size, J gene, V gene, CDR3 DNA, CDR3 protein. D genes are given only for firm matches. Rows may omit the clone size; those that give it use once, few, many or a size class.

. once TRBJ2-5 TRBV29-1 TGCAGCGTTGGGATAGGGGGAAGGGAGACCCAGTACTTC CSVGIGGRETQYF
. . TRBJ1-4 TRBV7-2 TGTGCCAGCAGCACCCTGCCCCCGGGGGGTGCTCCTAATGAAAAACTGTTTTTT CASSTLPPGGAPNEKLFF
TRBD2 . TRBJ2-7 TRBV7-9 TGTGCCAGCAGCAGATCCGGAAGGGCTAGCGGGAGGGATGGCGAGCAGTACTTC CASSRSGRASGRDGEQYF
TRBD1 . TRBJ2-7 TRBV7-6 TGTGCCAGCAGCTTAGGACCGGGACAGACCTACGAGCAGTACTTC CASSLGPGQTYEQYF
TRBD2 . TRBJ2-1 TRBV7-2 TGTGCCAGCAGCTTACAAGCGGGAGAGCTGGGCGAGCAGTTCTTC CASSLQAGELGEQFF
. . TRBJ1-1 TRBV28 TGTGCCAGCAGGGCAGGGGTGGAAACTGAAGCTTTCTTT CASRAGVETEAFF
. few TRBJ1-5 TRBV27 TGTGCCAGCAGTTTATCGGGCACCCTTTTTCAGCCCCAGCATTTT CASSLSGTLFQPQHF
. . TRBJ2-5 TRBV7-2 TGTGCCAGCAGCTTCCCAGGACAGAAAGAGACCCAGTACTTC CASSFPGQKETQYF
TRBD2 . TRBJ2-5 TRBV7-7 TGTGCCAGCAGCCCACCCACCCGACTAGCGGGAGGAGTAGAGACCCAGTACTTC CASSPPTRLAGGVETQYF
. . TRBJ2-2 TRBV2 TGTGCCAGCAGTGCACTAGCTGCGGGCACCGGGGAGCTGTTTTTT CASSALAAGTGELFF
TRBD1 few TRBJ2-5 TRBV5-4 TGTGCCAGCAGCTTCCACAGGGGAGAGACCCAGTACTTC CASSFHRGETQYF
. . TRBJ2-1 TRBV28 TGTGCCAGCCGGGGGTCAGGATCCTACAATGAGCAGTTCTTC CASRGSGSYNEQFF
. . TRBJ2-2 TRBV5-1 TGCGCCAGCAGCCCCGCGCAGGGCAATGGTGGGGAGCTGTTTTTT CASSPAQGNGGELFF
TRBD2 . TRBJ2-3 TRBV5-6 TGTGCCAGCAGCTTGTTTCCAGCGGGGGACACAGATACGCAGTATTTT CASSLFPAGDTDTQYF
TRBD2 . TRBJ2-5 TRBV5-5 TGTGCCAGCAGCCGGCCGGGAGGAGAGACCCAGTACTTC CASSRPGGETQYF